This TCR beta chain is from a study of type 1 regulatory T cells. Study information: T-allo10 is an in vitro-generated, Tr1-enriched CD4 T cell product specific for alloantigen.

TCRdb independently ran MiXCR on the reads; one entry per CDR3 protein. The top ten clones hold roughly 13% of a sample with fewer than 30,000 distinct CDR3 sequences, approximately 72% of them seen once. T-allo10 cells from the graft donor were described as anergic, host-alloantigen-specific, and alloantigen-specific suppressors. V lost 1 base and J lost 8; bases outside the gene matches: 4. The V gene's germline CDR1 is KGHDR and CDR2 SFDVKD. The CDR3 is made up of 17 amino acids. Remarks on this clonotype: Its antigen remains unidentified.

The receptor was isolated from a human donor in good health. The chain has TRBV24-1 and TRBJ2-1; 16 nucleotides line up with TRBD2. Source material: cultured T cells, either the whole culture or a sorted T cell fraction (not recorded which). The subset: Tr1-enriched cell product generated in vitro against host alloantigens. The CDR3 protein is CATSDFGTSGGADEQFF. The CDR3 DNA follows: TGTGCCACCAGTGATTTCGGGACTAGCGGGGGGGCTGATGAGCAGTTCTTC.